The TCR beta chain described here comes from a study of shared clonotypes between healthy human individuals. Study results and caveats: Clonotype sharing among donors, it was expected, would be affected by sequencing depth. The study drew on few donors, limiting represented genetic and exposure-history diversity.

An even split of each subset's genomic DNA across several immunoSEQ plates was performed. Sequencing was performed with immunoSEQ multiplex PCR; in TCRdb, only in-frame clones are kept and a portion is missing. The sample lists 550,000 to 600,000 clones, around three quarters occurring once. As for this clone: Its antigen is unidentified.

The study drew its donors from healthy HIV-negative adults without recent acute infections or vaccinations. The receptor's source is a woman aged 40 to 50 in good health. Some clones in this sample may be carry-over from other donors' samples. Source material: PBMCs.

The CDR3 sequence is CASSPPRGNTGELFF. CDR3 nucleotides: TGTGCCAGCAGCCCCCCAAGGGGAAACACCGGGGAGCTGTTTTTT. The chain links TRBV5-4 to TRBJ2-2; D might be TRBD1 (5 bases). CDR1 is SGHNT, CDR2 YYREEE, per germline (reference sequence). This CDR3 spans 15 amino acids. V lost 4 bases and J 2 bases, leaving 12 bases between the germline ends.